This T cell receptor beta chain was documented in a study of shared clonotypes between healthy human individuals. Study at large: Each donor's CD8 memory used one plate, CD8 naive two, each CD4 subset three. Study-wide results and limits: On the whole, naive subsets had larger estimated richness than memory subsets had. Rarefaction gave evidence that sorted-subset sequencing remained incomplete despite large depth.

With respect to this clone: Its antigen remains unidentified.

This CDR3 region has 9 residues. Trimming removed 9 bases at V and 10 bases at J, with 7 bases between. Per germline, CDR1 MNHEY and CDR2 SMNVEV (reference sequence). Sorted-subset replicate PCR reactions contained approximately 190 ng DNA, corresponding to tens of thousands of T cell genomes. Method: immunoSEQ multiplex PCR; TCRdb's copy keeps in-frame clones and lacks some. The sample holds millions of clones, 85% to 95% seen once. Source material: naive CD4+ T cells sorted from blood. Subset denoted: CD45RA+ positively selected. This rearrangement joins TRBV27 to TRBJ2-1; no definite D call. This clonotype originated in a man aged 18 to 35 in good health. DNA for the CDR3: TGTGCCAGAAAGGGAGAGCAGTTCTTC. Protein product: CARKGEQFF.